This TCR beta chain was captured in a study of blood T cell repertoires in COVID-19. In the study overall: Acute-phase and convalescent COVID-19 samples originated in the United States, Italy and Spain. The analysed material was cDNA or gDNA that came from T cells, B-cell-depleted T cells, or PBMCs.

In the authors' methods: Quantification of nucleated cells was approximated via reference gene primer amplification. Profiled with immunoSEQ multiplex PCR; TCRdb holds only in-frame clones, not every one. D and trimming were read from the DNA, whereas the V and J calls and clone size are those reported in that table. The sample contains nearly 70,000 clones, about four fifths of which appear only once. V lost 3 bases, J lost 0 bases, and 5 bases stayed unmatched. The CDR3 has 16 residues. Germline values: CDR1 SGHNT, CDR2 YYREEE (reference sequence). The rearrangement joins TRBV5-4 to TRBJ1-1, with TRBD1 identical over 10 bases. Sequenced material: peripheral blood. This TCR was recovered from an elderly woman with acute or convalescent COVID-19. DNA of the CDR3: TGTGCCAGCAGCTCCGGACAGGGGGTACTGAACACTGAAGCTTTCTTT. Translation: CASSSGQGVLNTEAFF.